This is a list of T cell receptor beta chains from one sample in a study of blood T cell repertoires in COVID-19. TCRdb keeps only in-frame clones here, not all; method: immunoSEQ multiplex PCR. In the table there are under 250,000 clones, 65% to 85% of which are singletons. Sequences were obtained from peripheral blood. These receptor sequences come from a man aged 50 to 59 with active or convalescent COVID-19. The CDR3 runs from the conserved cysteine through the conserved F or W. D genes are given only for firm matches. Size is omitted from some rows. Given values are once, few, many or a class for expanded clones.

abundance: NA
d_gene: TRBD1
j_gene: TRBJ1-5
v_gene: TRBV18
CDR3aa: CASSLGTGGNQPQHF
CDR3nt: TGTGCCAGCTCACTAGGGACAGGAGGGAATCAGCCCCAGCATTTT

abundance: NA
d_gene: NA
j_gene: TRBJ1-3
v_gene: TRBV6-5
CDR3aa: CASSFADRGNTIYF
CDR3nt: TGTGCCAGCAGTTTCGCGGACAGAGGAAACACCATATATTTT

abundance: few
d_gene: NA
j_gene: TRBJ2-7
v_gene: TRBV6-5
CDR3aa: CASSTSGTQGEQYF
CDR3nt: TGTGCCAGCAGTACCTCCGGGACACAAGGCGAGCAGTACTTC

abundance: NA
d_gene: NA
j_gene: TRBJ1-3
v_gene: TRBV5-6
CDR3aa: CASSLGANSGNTIYF
CDR3nt: TGTGCCAGCAGCTTGGGGGCCAACTCTGGAAACACCATATATTTT

abundance: NA
d_gene: TRBD1
j_gene: TRBJ1-2
v_gene: TRBV30
CDR3aa: CAWSPYRGTEGTF
CDR3nt: TGTGCCTGGAGTCCGTACAGGGGGACCGAGGGCACCTTC

abundance: NA
d_gene: NA
j_gene: TRBJ2-5
v_gene: TRBV5-1
CDR3aa: CASSLGVLQETQYF
CDR3nt: TGCGCCAGCAGCTTGGGCGTATTGCAAGAGACCCAGTACTTC

abundance: once
d_gene: TRBD1
j_gene: TRBJ2-3
v_gene: TRBV24-1
CDR3aa: CATSDSGGSDTQYF
CDR3nt: TGTGCCACCAGTGATTCAGGGGGCTCAGATACGCAGTATTTT

abundance: NA
d_gene: TRBD1
j_gene: TRBJ1-6
v_gene: TRBV6-2/TRBV6-3
CDR3aa: CASSPLTGAPSPLHF
CDR3nt: TGTGCCAGCAGTCCCCTTACAGGGGCGCCTTCACCCCTCCACTTT

abundance: NA
d_gene: NA
j_gene: TRBJ2-7
v_gene: TRBV5-4
CDR3aa: CASGLQLQEQYF
CDR3nt: TGTGCCAGCGGCTTACAGTTGCAAGAGCAGTACTTC

abundance: NA
d_gene: TRBD2
j_gene: TRBJ2-1
v_gene: TRBV5-1
CDR3aa: CASSLVAGEHNEQFF
CDR3nt: TGCGCCAGCAGCTTGGTAGCGGGGGAGCACAATGAGCAGTTCTTC

abundance: NA
d_gene: TRBD2
j_gene: TRBJ2-5
v_gene: TRBV5-1
CDR3aa: CASSKPGLAGGTQYF
CDR3nt: TGCGCCAGCAGCAAACCGGGACTAGCGGGGGGGACCCAGTACTTC

abundance: NA
d_gene: TRBD2
j_gene: TRBJ2-5
v_gene: TRBV9
CDR3aa: CASSVESGANQETQYF
CDR3nt: TGTGCCAGCAGCGTAGAAAGCGGGGCCAACCAAGAGACCCAGTACTTC

abundance: few
d_gene: TRBD2
j_gene: TRBJ2-2
v_gene: TRBV5-1
CDR3aa: CASSLATGGTGELFF
CDR3nt: TGCGCCAGCAGCTTGGCCACGGGGGGAACCGGGGAGCTGTTTTTT

abundance: few
d_gene: NA
j_gene: TRBJ1-4
v_gene: TRBV19
CDR3aa: CASSTTGSNEKLFF
CDR3nt: TGTGCCAGTAGCACGACAGGCTCCAATGAAAAACTGTTTTTT

abundance: NA
d_gene: NA
j_gene: TRBJ2-3
v_gene: TRBV7-2
CDR3aa: CASSPRRTPDITDTQYF
CDR3nt: TGTGCCAGCAGCCCCCGGCGGACACCGGACATCACAGATACGCAGTATTTT

abundance: NA
d_gene: NA
j_gene: TRBJ1-5
v_gene: TRBV15
CDR3aa: CATSGGGRNQPQHF
CDR3nt: TGTGCCACCAGCGGGGGAGGGCGGAATCAGCCCCAGCATTTT

abundance: NA
d_gene: TRBD2
j_gene: TRBJ2-7
v_gene: TRBV4-1
CDR3aa: CASSQVQAGVVEQYF
CDR3nt: TGCGCCAGCAGCCAAGTCCAAGCGGGGGTAGTGGAGCAGTACTTC

abundance: NA
d_gene: NA
j_gene: TRBJ1-4
v_gene: TRBV28
CDR3aa: CASSTPGYREKLFF
CDR3nt: TGTGCCAGCAGTACTCCGGGTTACAGGGAAAAACTGTTTTTT

abundance: NA
d_gene: TRBD1
j_gene: TRBJ2-3
v_gene: TRBV28
CDR3aa: CASDRASTDTQYF
CDR3nt: TGTGCCAGCGACAGGGCAAGCACAGATACGCAGTATTTT

abundance: few
d_gene: TRBD1
j_gene: TRBJ2-7
v_gene: TRBV5-1
CDR3aa: CASSLHGQGAREQYF
CDR3nt: TGCGCCAGCAGCTTACATGGACAGGGGGCGAGGGAGCAGTACTTC

abundance: NA
d_gene: NA
j_gene: TRBJ2-7
v_gene: TRBV2
CDR3aa: CASILTGSYEQYF
CDR3nt: TGTGCCAGCATTCTTACAGGCTCCTACGAGCAGTACTTC

abundance: NA
d_gene: NA
j_gene: TRBJ1-3
v_gene: TRBV5-1
CDR3aa: CASSLAGGSGNTIYF
CDR3nt: TGCGCCAGCAGCTTGGCCGGGGGCTCTGGAAACACCATATATTTT

abundance: NA
d_gene: NA
j_gene: TRBJ1-5
v_gene: TRBV2
CDR3aa: CASSEGLRVQGFGQPQHF
CDR3nt: TGTGCCAGCAGTGAGGGGTTGAGGGTACAGGGATTCGGCCAGCCCCAGCATTTT

abundance: NA
d_gene: NA
j_gene: TRBJ2-3
v_gene: TRBV30
CDR3aa: CAWSPGADTQYF
CDR3nt: TGTGCCTGGAGTCCGGGGGCAGATACGCAGTATTTT

abundance: NA
d_gene: NA
j_gene: TRBJ1-5
v_gene: TRBV28
CDR3aa: CASNGRGVLYQPQHF
CDR3nt: TGTGCCAGCAATGGGAGGGGGGTACTCTATCAGCCCCAGCATTTT

abundance: NA
d_gene: NA
j_gene: TRBJ1-2
v_gene: TRBV28
CDR3aa: CASSSPRGGIYGYTF
CDR3nt: TGTGCCAGCAGTTCCCCCCGGGGGGGGATATATGGCTACACCTTC

abundance: NA
d_gene: TRBD1
j_gene: TRBJ1-6
v_gene: TRBV7-2
CDR3aa: CASSLGRGTYSPLHF
CDR3nt: TGTGCCAGCAGCTTAGGCAGGGGGACCTATTCACCCCTCCACTTT

abundance: NA
d_gene: TRBD1
j_gene: TRBJ2-7
v_gene: TRBV5-4
CDR3aa: CASSSRTGGDEQYF
CDR3nt: TGTGCCAGCAGCTCCCGGACAGGGGGCGACGAGCAGTACTTC

abundance: NA
d_gene: NA
j_gene: TRBJ1-5
v_gene: TRBV5-1
CDR3aa: CASSLVNHRDTGHQPQHF
CDR3nt: TGCGCCAGCAGCTTGGTCAACCACCGGGACACAGGCCATCAGCCCCAGCATTTT

abundance: NA
d_gene: TRBD1
j_gene: TRBJ1-1
v_gene: TRBV27
CDR3aa: CASSPRTGVNTEAFF
CDR3nt: TGTGCCAGCAGTCCCAGGACAGGGGTAAATACTGAAGCTTTCTTT

abundance: NA
d_gene: TRBD2
j_gene: TRBJ2-5
v_gene: TRBV5-1
CDR3aa: CASSSLAGGYQETQYF
CDR3nt: TGCGCCAGCAGCTCCCTAGCGGGGGGCTACCAAGAGACCCAGTACTTC

abundance: many
d_gene: NA
j_gene: TRBJ1-3
v_gene: TRBV5-1
CDR3aa: CASSLGSAGNTIYF
CDR3nt: TGCGCCAGCAGCTTAGGCAGCGCTGGAAACACCATATATTTT

abundance: NA
d_gene: TRBD1
j_gene: TRBJ1-1
v_gene: TRBV28
CDR3aa: CATVRGTGTEAFF
CDR3nt: TGTGCCACCGTAAGGGGGACAGGCACTGAAGCTTTCTTT

abundance: NA
d_gene: NA
j_gene: TRBJ1-1
v_gene: TRBV7-9
CDR3aa: CASSGSGEAFF
CDR3nt: TGTGCCAGCAGCGGTAGCGGTGAAGCTTTCTTT

abundance: NA
d_gene: NA
j_gene: TRBJ2-7
v_gene: TRBV10-3
CDR3aa: CAISESAEPFYEQYF
CDR3nt: TGTGCCATCAGTGAGTCGGCAGAACCCTTCTACGAGCAGTACTTC

abundance: NA
d_gene: NA
j_gene: TRBJ2-7
v_gene: TRBV2
CDR3aa: CASSEINYEQYF
CDR3nt: TGTGCCAGCAGTGAAATCAACTACGAGCAGTACTTC

abundance: NA
d_gene: NA
j_gene: TRBJ1-5
v_gene: TRBV30
CDR3aa: CAWSPRGGSNQPQHF
CDR3nt: TGTGCCTGGAGTCCCCGCGGGGGTAGCAATCAGCCCCAGCATTTT

abundance: NA
d_gene: TRBD1
j_gene: TRBJ1-1
v_gene: TRBV5-1
CDR3aa: CASSLAGQGNTEAFF
CDR3nt: TGCGCCAGCAGCTTGGCGGGACAGGGGAACACTGAAGCTTTCTTT

abundance: NA
d_gene: TRBD1
j_gene: TRBJ1-2
v_gene: TRBV10-3
CDR3aa: CAISESKGAGGYTF
CDR3nt: TGTGCCATCAGTGAGTCGAAGGGGGCCGGCGGCTACACCTTC

abundance: once
d_gene: NA
j_gene: TRBJ2-2
v_gene: TRBV7-9
CDR3aa: CASSPPGITGELFF
CDR3nt: TGTGCCAGCAGCCCGCCAGGAATCACCGGGGAGCTGTTTTTT

abundance: NA
d_gene: TRBD1
j_gene: TRBJ2-3
v_gene: TRBV4-2
CDR3aa: CASSQEGTGSTDTQYF
CDR3nt: TGTGCCAGCAGCCAAGAGGGGACAGGTAGCACAGATACGCAGTATTTT

abundance: NA
d_gene: NA
j_gene: TRBJ2-7
v_gene: TRBV18
CDR3aa: CASSRGSSYEQYF
CDR3nt: TGTGCCAGCTCAAGGGGCAGTTCCTACGAGCAGTACTTC

abundance: NA
d_gene: NA
j_gene: TRBJ1-1
v_gene: TRBV29-1
CDR3aa: CSVGAGAHTEAFF
CDR3nt: TGCAGCGTTGGGGCAGGGGCGCACACTGAAGCTTTCTTT

abundance: NA
d_gene: NA
j_gene: TRBJ1-5
v_gene: TRBV6-6
CDR3aa: CASSYLGHRSNQPQHF
CDR3nt: TGTGCCAGCAGTTACTTGGGACATCGGAGCAATCAGCCCCAGCATTTT

abundance: NA
d_gene: NA
j_gene: TRBJ1-2
v_gene: TRBV28
CDR3aa: CASSLYAENYGYTF
CDR3nt: TGTGCCAGCAGTTTATATGCGGAGAACTATGGCTACACCTTC

abundance: NA
d_gene: TRBD1
j_gene: TRBJ2-7
v_gene: TRBV6-5
CDR3aa: CASSRQGRLGHEQYF
CDR3nt: TGTGCCAGCAGTCGACAGGGTAGGCTCGGGCACGAGCAGTACTTC

abundance: NA
d_gene: TRBD1
j_gene: TRBJ2-5
v_gene: TRBV19
CDR3aa: CASRTTGVETQYF
CDR3nt: TGTGCCAGTAGGACTACAGGGGTTGAGACCCAGTACTTC

abundance: NA
d_gene: TRBD1
j_gene: TRBJ1-4
v_gene: TRBV28
CDR3aa: CASSSFRDRGEKLFF
CDR3nt: TGTGCCAGCAGTTCCTTCCGGGACAGGGGGGAAAAACTGTTTTTT

abundance: NA
d_gene: NA
j_gene: TRBJ1-2
v_gene: TRBV19
CDR3aa: CASMARYGYTF
CDR3nt: TGTGCCAGTATGGCCCGCTATGGCTACACCTTC

abundance: NA
d_gene: NA
j_gene: TRBJ1-1
v_gene: TRBV28
CDR3aa: CASQEGSEAFF
CDR3nt: TGTGCCAGCCAGGAAGGTTCTGAAGCTTTCTTT

abundance: once
d_gene: NA
j_gene: TRBJ1-5
v_gene: TRBV2
CDR3aa: CASSERRAEQPQHF
CDR3nt: TGTGCCAGCAGTGAGAGGCGGGCAGAACAGCCCCAGCATTTT

abundance: NA
d_gene: TRBD1
j_gene: TRBJ2-7
v_gene: TRBV7-7
CDR3aa: CASSLTGEGEQYF
CDR3nt: TGTGCCAGCAGCTTAACAGGGGAAGGCGAGCAGTACTTC

abundance: NA
d_gene: TRBD1
j_gene: TRBJ2-7
v_gene: TRBV3-1/TRBV3-2
CDR3aa: CASSRQGDLYEQYF
CDR3nt: TGTGCCAGCAGCCGACAGGGGGACCTCTACGAGCAGTACTTC